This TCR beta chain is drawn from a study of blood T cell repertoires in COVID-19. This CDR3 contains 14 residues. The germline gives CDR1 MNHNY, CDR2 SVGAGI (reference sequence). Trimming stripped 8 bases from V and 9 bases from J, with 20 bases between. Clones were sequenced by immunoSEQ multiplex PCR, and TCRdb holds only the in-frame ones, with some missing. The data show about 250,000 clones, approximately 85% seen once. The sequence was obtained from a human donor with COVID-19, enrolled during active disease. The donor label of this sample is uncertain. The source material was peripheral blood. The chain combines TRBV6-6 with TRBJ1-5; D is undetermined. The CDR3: CASRGPQSMTPQHF. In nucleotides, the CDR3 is TGTGCCAGCCGCGGCCCCCAGTCGATGACGCCCCAGCATTTT.